The rows below give T cell receptor beta chains drawn from one sample of a study of T cells in Graves' hyperthyroidism and ophthalmopathy. In TCRdb, the multiplex PCR reads were re-called with MiXCR into one record per CDR3 protein. This sample carries 690,000 or so distinct CDR3 sequences, over 15% of them seen once, and the ten largest clones take roughly a sixth. Sequencing was performed on blood. Source of these receptors: a woman aged 50 to 60 with Graves' hyperthyroidism that later progressed to Graves' ophthalmopathy. Both conserved end residues are part of each CDR3. A D gene is named only where the DNA matches it firmly. Clone size is given for some rows only: seen once, a few or many times, or a class if the clone is expanded.

abundance,j_gene,v_gene,d_gene,CDR3nt,CDR3aa
NA,TRBJ2-3,TRBV9,TRBD2,TGTGCCAGCAGCCCACGAGCGGGAATAGATACGCAGTATTTT,CASSPRAGIDTQYF
NA,TRBJ1-1,TRBV7-3,NA,TGCGCCAGCAGCCAAGAATCCGAGGGGGCTGAAGCTTTCTTT,CASSQESEGAEAFF
many,TRBJ1-2,TRBV27,NA,TGTGCCAGCAGTTTGTCAGGGTCTGACTATGGCTACACCTTC,CASSLSGSDYGYTF
many,TRBJ2-7,TRBV30,TRBD1,TGTGCCTGGAGTGTGGGACAGGTCTACGAGCAGTACTTC,CAWSVGQVYEQYF
many,TRBJ2-1,TRBV11-3,NA,TGTGCCAGCAGCCCGGAGCGGACCTACAATGAGCAGTTCTTC,CASSPERTYNEQFF
NA,TRBJ1-4,TRBV10-3,NA,TGTGCCATCAGTGAAATACAGGCTAATGAAAAACTGTTTTTT,CAISEIQANEKLFF
many,TRBJ1-1,TRBV4-1,NA,TGCGCCAGCAGCCTACCAACCGGGATCGAAGCTTTCTTT,CASSLPTGIEAFF
many,TRBJ2-7,TRBV5-1,NA,TGCGCCAGCAGACCCCAGGAAGGGCCCTACGAGCAGTACTTC,CASRPQEGPYEQYF
few,TRBJ1-3,TRBV9,TRBD1,TGTGCCAGCAGCGAGGGGGCCTCTTCTGGAAACACCATATATTTT,CASSEGASSGNTIYF
few,TRBJ2-2,TRBV4-1,TRBD1,TGCGCCAGCAGCCTAGACAGGGTGGCCGGGGAGCTGTTTTTT,CASSLDRVAGELFF
many,TRBJ2-7,TRBV2,NA,TGTGCCAGCAGGATCAGGGTAACCTCCTACGAGCAGTACTTC,CASRIRVTSYEQYF
NA,TRBJ1-2,TRBV3-1,NA,TGTGCCAGCAGTCCCGCCCCAAGGGGCTACACCTTC,CASSPAPRGYTF
NA,TRBJ1-3,TRBV24-1,NA,TGTGCCACCAGTGATTCCCGGACTGGAAGCTCTGGAAACACCATATATTTT,CATSDSRTGSSGNTIYF
many,TRBJ1-5,TRBV3-1,NA,TGTGCCAGCAGCCAGTCGGCAGGTAGCAATCAGCCCCAGCATTTT,CASSQSAGSNQPQHF
NA,TRBJ2-1,TRBV12-3/TRBV12-4,NA,TGTGCCAGCAGTTTGTGGCAGGGAGACAATGAGCAGTTCTTC,CASSLWQGDNEQFF
NA,TRBJ2-1,TRBV14,NA,TGTGCCAGCAGCCAAGGAGGTCTCACCTACAATGAGCAGTTCTTC,CASSQGGLTYNEQFF
NA,TRBJ1-2,TRBV4-1,NA,TGCGCCAGCAGCCCCCAACAGGATATTTATGGCTACACCTTC,CASSPQQDIYGYTF
NA,TRBJ1-3,TRBV6-1,NA,TGTGCCAGCAGGTCCCCGGGCCTCTCTGGAAACACCATATATTTT,CASRSPGLSGNTIYF
many,TRBJ2-1,TRBV29-1,TRBD1,TGCAGCGTTGCAACACCCCGGGACAGGGTTTCCAATGAGCAGTTCTTC,CSVATPRDRVSNEQFF
many,TRBJ2-3,TRBV20-1,NA,TGCAGTGCTATTCGGACCTCCTCGGACCTCACAGATACGCAGTATTTT,CSAIRTSSDLTDTQYF
many,TRBJ1-6,TRBV5-1,NA,TGCGCCAGCAGCTCCTCGACAGGCCTGGGTGGATCACCCCTCCACTTT,CASSSSTGLGGSPLHF
many,TRBJ1-1,TRBV12-3/TRBV12-4,NA,TGTGCCAGCAGTAATCCGGGACCCGGGGAGGCTTTCTTT,CASSNPGPGEAFF
many,TRBJ1-2,TRBV3-1,NA,TGTGCCAGCAGCCTCCTCACGGCCAGAGGCTCGGGTGGCTACACCTTC,CASSLLTARGSGGYTF
NA,TRBJ1-2,TRBV24-1,NA,TGTGCCACCAGTGATTCCTATAGGGGACCCGCAGATGGCTACACCTTC,CATSDSYRGPADGYTF
NA,TRBJ2-1,TRBV7-6,TRBD2,TGTGCCAGCAGCTTAGTGGGACTAGCGGGGGCTACCAGCTCCTACAATGAGCAGTTCTTC,CASSLVGLAGATSSYNEQFF
few,TRBJ1-3,TRBV4-2,NA,TGTGCCAGCAGCCGTTCAGTAGGACGACCCTCTGGAAACACCATATATTTT,CASSRSVGRPSGNTIYF
few,TRBJ1-1,TRBV5-4,NA,TGTGCCAGTTCGGGTCAAGACACTGAAGCTTTCTTT,CASSGQDTEAFF
NA,TRBJ2-3,TRBV7-9,TRBD1,TGTGCCAGCAGACGGACAGGGGAGTCAGATACGCAGTATTTT,CASRRTGESDTQYF
many,TRBJ1-2,TRBV5-4,NA,TGTGCCAGCAGCTTGGTAGGGGGAAGGAACTATGGCTACACCTTC,CASSLVGGRNYGYTF
NA,TRBJ1-2,TRBV20-1,NA,TGCAGTGGCATAGGGCGAACTTATGGCTACACCTTC,CSGIGRTYGYTF
NA,TRBJ1-1,TRBV20-1,NA,TGCAGTGCTAGAGACCCAACGAACACTGAAGCTTTCTTT,CSARDPTNTEAFF
many,TRBJ2-1,TRBV18,NA,TGTGCCAGCAGCCCAAGGTCGTACAATGAGCAGTTCTTC,CASSPRSYNEQFF
many,TRBJ1-2,TRBV27,NA,TGTGCCAGCAGAGCAGCCAGGGTAGGGTATGGCTACACCTTC,CASRAARVGYGYTF
few,TRBJ2-1,TRBV12-3/TRBV12-4,NA,TGTGCCAGCAGCTCGGTTGAGCAGTTCTTC,CASSSVEQFF
NA,TRBJ2-7,TRBV20-1,NA,TGCAGTGCTAGGGCGGAGTACGAGCAGTACTTC,CSARAEYEQYF
NA,TRBJ1-2,TRBV10-3,NA,TGTGCCATCAGTGAGCGGAGGGAAGCTAACTATGGCTACACCTTC,CAISERREANYGYTF
few,TRBJ1-1,TRBV5-1,NA,TGCGCCAGCAGCCGATCCGAGGGGAGGGGCCTTGGAGCTTTCTTT,CASSRSEGRGLGAFF
few,TRBJ1-2,TRBV30,TRBD1,TGTGCCTGGAGTGTTAGGCAGGGGGCTCCGGGCTATGGCTACACCTTC,CAWSVRQGAPGYGYTF
many,TRBJ2-7,TRBV18,TRBD1,TGTGCCAGCTCACCAGTTGTTCGGACAGGAGGCTACGAGCAGTACTTC,CASSPVVRTGGYEQYF
few,TRBJ2-1,TRBV6-1,TRBD2,TGTGCCAGCAGTGAGGGGGGGATATACAATGAGCAGTTCTTC,CASSEGGIYNEQFF
NA,TRBJ2-7,TRBV12-3/TRBV12-4,TRBD2,TGTGCCAGCAGTCCTCCGACTAGCGACCTCTCCTACGAGCAGTACTTC,CASSPPTSDLSYEQYF
few,TRBJ1-3,TRBV11-1,TRBD1,TGTGCCAGCAGCCGAGGACAGGTTCTCTCTGGAAACACCATATATTTT,CASSRGQVLSGNTIYF
NA,TRBJ2-5,TRBV20-1,TRBD1,TGCAGTGCCAGTGCCGGGACAGGGGACGAGACCCAGTACTTC,CSASAGTGDETQYF
many,TRBJ2-3,TRBV2,NA,TGTGCCAGCAGACAGGTCGTTAGCACAGATACGCAGTATTTT,CASRQVVSTDTQYF
NA,TRBJ2-2,TRBV6-1,NA,TGTGCCAGCAGTGAAAGGTCGAAGGTGAACACCGGGGAGCTGTTTTTT,CASSERSKVNTGELFF
many,TRBJ2-2,TRBV2,NA,TGTGCCAGCAGTGCTAGGGGGTATTCGAACACCGGGGAGCTGTTTTTT,CASSARGYSNTGELFF
NA,TRBJ2-1,TRBV3-1,TRBD1,TGTGCCAGCAGCCTGGGACAGGAACCCTACAATGAGCAGTTCTTC,CASSLGQEPYNEQFF
few,TRBJ1-2,TRBV6-1,TRBD1,TGTGCCACCCGGGATAGGGGCAGGGGGAATTACTATGGCTACACCTTC,CATRDRGRGNYYGYTF
few,TRBJ1-1,TRBV13,NA,TGTGCCAGCAGCTGGGTTGGGGCCTCGAACACTGAAGCTTTCTTT,CASSWVGASNTEAFF
NA,TRBJ1-1,TRBV10-3,TRBD1,TGTGCCATCAGCCGGGACAGGACCCTTGCTGAAGCTTTCTTT,CAISRDRTLAEAFF
many,TRBJ1-1,TRBV5-1,NA,TGCGCCAGCAGCTTAGAAACAGGGTCGCAAGCGGAAGCTTTCTTT,CASSLETGSQAEAFF
many,TRBJ2-5,TRBV12-3/TRBV12-4,TRBD1,TGTGCCAGCTTGAAAGGGACAGAGACCCAATGGGAGACCCAGTACTTC,CASLKGTETQWETQYF
NA,TRBJ2-1,TRBV6-1,NA,TGTGCCAGCCGACGTGCGGACAATGAGCAGTTCTTC,CASRRADNEQFF
NA,TRBJ1-3,TRBV6-1,NA,TGTGCCAGCAGTGAGGTCCTGATGGGGGCCATATATTTT,CASSEVLMGAIYF
few,TRBJ2-5,TRBV7-9,NA,TGTGCCAGCAGCCGCAGCCCGGGACCTCAAGAGACCCAGTACTTC,CASSRSPGPQETQYF
NA,TRBJ2-5,TRBV12-3/TRBV12-4,NA,TGTGCCAGCACCCCCCCATTGTACCAAGAGACCCAGTACTTC,CASTPPLYQETQYF
many,TRBJ2-3,TRBV20-1,NA,TGCAGTGCTAGTGTGGGGGCGAGTATACACACAGATACGCAGTATTTT,CSASVGASIHTDTQYF
few,TRBJ2-1,TRBV12-3/TRBV12-4,TRBD1,TGTGCCAGCAGCACCCCGACAGGGGGAGAGAACAATGAGCAGTTCTTC,CASSTPTGGENNEQFF